A single T cell receptor (beta chain) is shown here with its context. Its matching antigen is unknown. CDR3 length: 17 amino acids. Germline V lookup: CDR1 PRHDT, CDR2 FYEKMQ (reference sequence). The germline V and J ends were trimmed by 0 bases and 2 bases, with 14 bases remaining between them. Time point defined: cycle 4 day 1 (C4D1), after about 6 weeks of nivolumab. Relapses following autologous stem cell transplantation were seen in all patients, with brentuximab vedotin exposure varying. Best responses included complete response and partial response; otherwise, the best response was progressive disease. The source of the sample is a study of PD-1 blockade in classical Hodgkin lymphoma. Clones were sequenced by immunoSEQ multiplex PCR, and TCRdb holds only the in-frame ones, with some missing. The sample lists 21,000 or so clones; approximately 90% were seen once. General study results and limits: It was among complete responders that baseline diversity resembled that of newly diagnosed patients. Before treatment, TCR diversity in newly diagnosed patients was reportedly lower than in healthy donors.

This chain joins TRBV13 and TRBJ2-1; tentative D call: TRBD2 (6 bases). This material consisted of peripheral blood mononuclear cells (PBMCs), taken before the fourth cycle of nivolumab. This clonotype was obtained from a human donor with classical Hodgkin lymphoma. The CDR3 nucleotides are TGTGCCAGCAGCTTAGGATCCGGGAGTAAACCCTACAATGAGCAGTTCTTC. Protein product: CASSLGSGSKPYNEQFF.